The entry below gives a single TCR beta chain sequence along with its context. Its antigen is unknown. This entry comes from a study of OX40 agonist ivuxolimab in advanced cancers. The study's findings and limits: The CD4+ and CD8+ T cells in the blood had expanded clonally by week 6 at 0.1 to 3.0 mg/kg.

This CDR3 comprises 13 residues. Germline V gene sequence: CDR1 GTSNPN, CDR2 SVGIG (reference sequence). Trimming removed 0 bases from V and 4 bases from J, with 9 bases in between. The data were produced by immunoSEQ multiplex PCR, yet TCRdb's version contains in-frame clones alone and is incomplete. Found here are about 73,000 clones, around 86% of them singletons; the top ten hold roughly 0.68%. Sample: CD4+ or CD8+ T cells sorted from blood, taken in a trial of the OX40 agonist ivuxolimab. The V gene is TRBV30, the J gene TRBJ1-2, with D maybe TRBD1 (6 bases). The sequence derives from an adult with an advanced solid tumor such as melanoma, head and neck, liver or kidney cancer. The CDR3 nucleotides are TGTGCCTGGAGTGTACGAGGGGGCTATGGCTACACCTTC. This encodes CAWSVRGGYGYTF.